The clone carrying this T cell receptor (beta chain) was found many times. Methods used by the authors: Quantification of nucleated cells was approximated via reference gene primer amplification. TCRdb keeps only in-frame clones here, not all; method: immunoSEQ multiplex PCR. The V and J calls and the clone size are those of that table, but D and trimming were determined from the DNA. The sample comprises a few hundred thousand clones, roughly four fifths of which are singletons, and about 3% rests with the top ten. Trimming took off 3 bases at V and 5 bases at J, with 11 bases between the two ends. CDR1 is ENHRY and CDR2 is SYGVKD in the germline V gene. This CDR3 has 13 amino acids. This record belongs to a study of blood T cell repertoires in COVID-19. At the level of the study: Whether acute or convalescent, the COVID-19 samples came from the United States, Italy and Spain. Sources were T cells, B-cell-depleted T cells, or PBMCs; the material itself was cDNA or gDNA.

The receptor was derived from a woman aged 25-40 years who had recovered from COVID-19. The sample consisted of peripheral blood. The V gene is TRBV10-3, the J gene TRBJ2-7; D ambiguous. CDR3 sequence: CAISEQARNEQYF. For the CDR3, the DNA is TGTGCCATCAGTGAACAAGCGAGGAACGAGCAGTACTTC.